The source of this T cell receptor beta chain is a study of metastatic and nonmetastatic thyroid tumors. Turning to the study itself: Across peripheral blood and tumor or nodule tissue samples taken from malignant and benign thyroid patients, the repertoires were compared with one another. Study-level points and caveats: When malignant thyroid tumors were compared with benign nodules, TCR beta diversity was reportedly significantly higher in the malignant tumors. This held in both blood and tumor samples.

Sample share makes this clone medium-sized. What it binds is not known. How the authors handled the data: What underpinned the distant-metastasis classifier for papillary thyroid cancer was the set of CDR3 differences across clinicopathological groups. TCRdb re-called the PCR reads through MiXCR. TCRdb's processing, not the authors' own work, is the source of the V and J calls. The table lists approximately 37,000 clones, about a sixth of them singletons. Every patient underwent thyroid surgery untreated. V lost 3 bases and J 2 bases, leaving 11 bases between the germline ends. CDR3 size: 14 residues. Germline-derived CDR1 and CDR2 are LNHDA and SQIVND (reference sequence).

Sequencing was performed on blood. The chain employs TRBV19 and TRBJ2-7, with D unclear. The receptor was isolated from a female donor with papillary thyroid cancer or a benign thyroid nodule (not recorded which). Some clones in this sample may be carry-over from other donors' samples. The DNA of the CDR3 is TGTGCCAGTAGTATGTTGTACGGCCCCTACGAGCAGTACTTC. It is translated as CASSMLYGPYEQYF.